This record covers a single T cell receptor beta chain. The Seattle patients, enrolled during active infection, were followed longitudinally. This entry belongs to a study of blood T cell repertoires in COVID-19. The wider study: Whether acute or convalescent, the COVID-19 samples came from the United States, Italy and Spain. Sources were T cells, B-cell-depleted T cells, or PBMCs; the material itself was cDNA or gDNA.

Authors' data handling: Amplified reference gene primers provided the basis for estimating nucleated cell counts. The protocol was immunoSEQ multiplex PCR, while the TCRdb copy is restricted to in-frame clones and leaves out a portion. V, J and clone size derive from that table, while D and trimming were established from the DNA sequence. The table has fewer than 350,000 clones, around 90% seen once. The CDR3 contains 11 residues. Germline assignment: CDR1 SGHDT and CDR2 YYEEEE. Trimming left V 2 bases short and J 9 bases short, with 6 bases between. The sample taken for sequencing was peripheral blood. The genes are TRBV5-6 and TRBJ2-1; D gene ambiguous. This TCR derives from a woman aged 55-70 years with COVID-19, enrolled during active disease. Here the CDR3 reads CASSFSFEQFF. CDR3 sequence (DNA): TGTGCCAGCAGCTTCTCGTTTGAGCAGTTCTTC.